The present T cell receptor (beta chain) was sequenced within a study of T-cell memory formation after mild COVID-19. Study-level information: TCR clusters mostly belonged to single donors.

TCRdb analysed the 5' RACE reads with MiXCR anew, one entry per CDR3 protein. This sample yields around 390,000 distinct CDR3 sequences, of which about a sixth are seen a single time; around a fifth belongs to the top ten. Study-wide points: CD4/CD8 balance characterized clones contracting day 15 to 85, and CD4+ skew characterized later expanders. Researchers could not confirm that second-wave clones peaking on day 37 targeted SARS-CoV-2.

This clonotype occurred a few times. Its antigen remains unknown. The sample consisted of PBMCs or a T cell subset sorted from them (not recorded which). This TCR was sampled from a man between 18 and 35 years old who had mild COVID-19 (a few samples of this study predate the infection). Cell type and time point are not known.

The CDR3 DNA reads TGTGCCAGCTCACCTATGGACAGCCGCTCTGGAAACACCATATATTTT. Encoded protein: CASSPMDSRSGNTIYF. The rearrangement uses TRBV18 and TRBJ1-3, with D possibly matching TRBD1 (6 bases). V dropped 3 bases and J dropped 0 bases, with 12 bases sitting between them. This CDR3 is 16 amino acids long. The V gene's germline CDR1 is KGHSH and CDR2 LQKENI.